This TCR beta chain appears in the sequencing data of a study of T cell changes during pregnancy in multiple sclerosis. Only in-frame clones appear in the TCRdb table, and some are missing; sequencing was by immunoSEQ multiplex PCR. The sample holds some 59,000 clones, about nine tenths seen once. This CDR3 region has 13 residues. CDR1 SGHRS and CDR2 YFSETQ come from the germline V gene. Deletions cut 4 bases from V and 3 bases from J, with 10 bases between. The material sequenced was peripheral blood, taken in the third trimester of pregnancy. The sequence came from a female donor in good health, enrolled as a control in a pregnancy study. The chain has TRBV5-1 and TRBJ1-1; D gene unclear. The CDR3 loop reads CASSGTRYTEAFF. The CDR3 DNA reads as TGCGCCAGCAGCGGAACCAGGTACACTGAAGCTTTCTTT.